This is a list of T cell receptor beta chains from one sample in a study of T cells in tumors after PD-1 blockade. The table came from immunoSEQ multiplex PCR; TCRdb's copy has only in-frame clones and leaves some out. The sample holds tens of thousands of clones, around two thirds seen once. Sequencing was performed on PBMCs, taken after anti-PD-1 treatment. The receptors here all came from a human donor with basal cell carcinoma. The CDR3 runs from the conserved cysteine through the conserved F or W. D genes are given only for firm matches. The size entry is marked missing in some rows and otherwise reads once, few, many or a size class.

.	TRBV7-9	TRBJ2-7	TRBD1	TGTGCCAGCGGGGGACAGGGCTACGAGCAGTACTTC	CASGGQGYEQYF
.	TRBV5-4	TRBJ2-1	TRBD1	TGTGCCAGCAGCTCAGGACAGGGATTTTGGTTCTTC	CASSSGQGFWFF
once	TRBV10-1	TRBJ2-3	TRBD2	TGCGCCAGCAGTCGGACTAGCGGGGGCGCAGATACGCAGTATTTT	CASSRTSGGADTQYF
.	TRBV12-1	TRBJ2-1	.	TGTGCCAGCAACTACGCGGGGTCTGAGCAGTTCTTC	CASNYAGSEQFF
.	TRBV20-1	TRBJ2-7	TRBD2	TGCAGTGCGGGGACTAGGGAGCAGTACTTC	CSAGTREQYF
.	TRBV29-1	TRBJ1-4	TRBD1	TGCAGCGTTTCAGGGGGGGAATCTAATGAAAAACTGTTTTTT	CSVSGGESNEKLFF
once	TRBV3-1/TRBV3-2	TRBJ1-1	.	TGTGCCAGCAGCCAAGATGGGGACGAGACAGAGGACACTGAAGCTTTCTTT	CASSQDGDETEDTEAFF
large	TRBV19	TRBJ2-2	TRBD1	TGTGCCAGTAAGGGACAGGGGGAGACCGGGGAGCTGTTTTTT	CASKGQGETGELFF
few	TRBV21-1	TRBJ1-1	.	TGTGCCAGCAGCAAAGGAAGGGTGTCGGGCAGGGGCACTGAAGCTTTCTTT	CASSKGRVSGRGTEAFF
.	TRBV27	TRBJ1-1	.	TGTGCCAGCAGTTTATCGGCAGGACCGAACACTGAAGCTTTCTTT	CASSLSAGPNTEAFF
.	TRBV3-1/TRBV3-2	TRBJ2-3	TRBD2	TGTGCCAGCAGCCCGGGCGGGGGGTCCACAGATACGCAGTATTTT	CASSPGGGSTDTQYF
.	TRBV9	TRBJ2-3	.	TGTGCCAGCACCCCCCGGAACACAGATACGCAGTATTTT	CASTPRNTDTQYF
.	TRBV7-2	TRBJ2-1	TRBD2	TGTGCCAGCAGCCTGACTAGCTATGAGCAGTTCTTC	CASSLTSYEQFF
few	TRBV7-6	TRBJ2-1	.	TGTGCCAGCAGCCCGGGACTTTCTTATGAGCAGTTCTTC	CASSPGLSYEQFF
.	TRBV19	TRBJ2-7	.	TGTGCCAGTAGTATAGATGTGGCAGGCCTCTCCTACGAGCAGTACTTC	CASSIDVAGLSYEQYF
.	TRBV19	TRBJ2-2	.	TGTGCCAGTAGTTCATCCACAGGACCCGGGGAGCTGTTTTTT	CASSSSTGPGELFF
once	TRBV6-5	TRBJ1-2	.	TGTGCCAGCAGTTACTGGGGGAACTATGGCTACACCTTC	CASSYWGNYGYTF
.	TRBV5-1	TRBJ2-1	TRBD2	TGCGCCAGCAGCTTGGGGAGCGGGAACAATGAGCAGTTCTTC	CASSLGSGNNEQFF
few	TRBV6-4	TRBJ2-3	.	TGTGCCAGCAGTGGGGATTCAGGGGGCACAGATACGCAGTATTTT	CASSGDSGGTDTQYF
.	TRBV7-2	TRBJ2-1	.	TGTGCCAGCAGCTTAGGGAGGGGGGCCGTATTCGATGAGCAGTTCTTC	CASSLGRGAVFDEQFF
few	TRBV5-1	TRBJ2-3	.	TGCGCCAGCAGCTTGGCCCAGCGAGCAGATACGCAGTATTTT	CASSLAQRADTQYF
.	TRBV10-1	TRBJ2-3	.	TGCGCCAGCAGTGAAAGGTGGGAACCCAAGGGAGATACGCAGTATTTT	CASSERWEPKGDTQYF